The T cell receptor (beta chain) under discussion was sequenced for a study of cytomegalovirus exposure and HLA in healthy donors. Study-level information: A prior study identified 120 million or so unique TCR beta sequences from some 180 million T cells. The study's findings and limits: In a later analysis, the majority of CMV-associated beta chains seemingly showed HLA restriction.

In regard to this clone: Its antigen is unknown.

V shed 6 bases, J shed 3 bases, and the junction held 4 bases outside the gene matches. Germline CDR1 and CDR2: MGHRA and YSYEKL. CDR3 length: 15 amino acids. The PCR used 60 Vbeta and 13 Jbeta primers. TCRdb keeps only in-frame clones here, not all; method: immunoSEQ multiplex PCR. The sample carries approximately 130,000 clones, roughly 70% recorded once. The V gene is TRBV4-1, the J gene TRBJ2-6; TRBD1 agrees at 8 bases. The sample comprised PBMCs. The clonotype was recovered from a woman in her thirties or forties in good health and CMV-seropositive. In nucleotides, the CDR3 is TGCGCCAGCAGGTCAGACAGGGGTGGGGCCAACGTCCTGACTTTC. It translates to CASRSDRGGANVLTF.